This record concerns one T cell receptor (beta chain) sequence. Germline assignment: CDR1 ENHRY and CDR2 SYGVKD. The CDR3 is 17 residues long. J gave up 4 bases and V 7 bases, and 13 bases lay outside the gene matches. The data were obtained in a study of CD8+ T cells in alopecia areata. Both peripheral blood and punch biopsies of lesional scalp skin were obtained from patients who had alopecia areata. Following extraction, RNA underwent reverse transcription to cDNA, which served as the sequencing template. This table comes from immunoSEQ multiplex PCR, and its TCRdb copy is limited to in-frame clones, with some not included. This sample has 100,000 to 150,000 clones, with 49% found just once.

This sequence was found in a human donor with alopecia areata. The J gene is TRBJ1-2, the V gene TRBV10-3, with 12 positions matching TRBD1. The sample here was CD8+ T cells sorted from blood, taken at week 0. The CDR3 loop is CAINMTPGQGASYGYTF. The CDR3 coding sequence is TGTGCCATCAACATGACCCCGGGACAGGGGGCGTCCTATGGCTACACCTTC.